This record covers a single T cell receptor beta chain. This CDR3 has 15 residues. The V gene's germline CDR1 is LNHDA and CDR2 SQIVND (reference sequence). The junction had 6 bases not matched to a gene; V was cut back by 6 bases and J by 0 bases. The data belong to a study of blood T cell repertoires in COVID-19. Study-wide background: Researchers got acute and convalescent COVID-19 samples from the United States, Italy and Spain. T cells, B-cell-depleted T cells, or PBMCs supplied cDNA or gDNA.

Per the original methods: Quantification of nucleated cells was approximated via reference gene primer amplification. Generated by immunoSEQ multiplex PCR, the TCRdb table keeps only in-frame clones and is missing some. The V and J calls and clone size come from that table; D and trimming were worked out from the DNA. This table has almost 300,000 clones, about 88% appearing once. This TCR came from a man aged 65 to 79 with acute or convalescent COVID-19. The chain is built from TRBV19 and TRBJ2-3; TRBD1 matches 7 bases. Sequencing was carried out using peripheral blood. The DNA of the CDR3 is TGTGCCAGTAGCATGGGACAGCCGAGCACAGATACGCAGTATTTT. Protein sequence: CASSMGQPSTDTQYF.